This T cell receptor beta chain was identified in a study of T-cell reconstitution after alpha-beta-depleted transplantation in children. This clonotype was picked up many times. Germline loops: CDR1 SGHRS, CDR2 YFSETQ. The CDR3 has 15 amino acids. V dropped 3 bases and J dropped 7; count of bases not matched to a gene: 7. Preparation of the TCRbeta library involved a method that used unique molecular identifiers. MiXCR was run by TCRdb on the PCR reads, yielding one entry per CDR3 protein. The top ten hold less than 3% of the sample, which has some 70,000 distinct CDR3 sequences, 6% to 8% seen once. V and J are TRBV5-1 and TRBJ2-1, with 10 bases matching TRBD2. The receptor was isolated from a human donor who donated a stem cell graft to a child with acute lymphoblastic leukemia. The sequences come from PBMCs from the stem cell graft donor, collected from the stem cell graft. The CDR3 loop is CASSSHLAGVNEQFF. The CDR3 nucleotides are TGCGCCAGCAGCTCCCATCTAGCGGGAGTGAATGAGCAGTTCTTC.